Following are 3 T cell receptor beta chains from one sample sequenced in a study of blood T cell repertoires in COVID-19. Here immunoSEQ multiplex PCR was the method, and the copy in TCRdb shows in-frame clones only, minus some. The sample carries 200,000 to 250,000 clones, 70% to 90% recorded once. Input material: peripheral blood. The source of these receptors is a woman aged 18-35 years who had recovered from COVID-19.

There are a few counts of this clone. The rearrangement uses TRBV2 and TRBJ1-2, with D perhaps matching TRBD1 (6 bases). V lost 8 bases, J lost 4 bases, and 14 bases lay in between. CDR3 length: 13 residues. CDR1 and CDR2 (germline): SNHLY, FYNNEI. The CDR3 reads CASQDRLVYGYTF. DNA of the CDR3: TGTGCCAGCCAGGACAGACTCGTCTATGGCTACACCTTC.

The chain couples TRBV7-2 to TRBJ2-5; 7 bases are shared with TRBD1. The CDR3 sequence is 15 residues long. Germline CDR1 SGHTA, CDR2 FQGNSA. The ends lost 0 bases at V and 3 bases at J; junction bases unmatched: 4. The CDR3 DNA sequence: TGTGCCAGCAGCTTAGCGGGGACAGCGAAAGAGACCCAGTACTTC. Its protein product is CASSLAGTAKETQYF.

The CDR3 nucleotides read TGTGCCAGCAGTGAAGGGGTGAATCAGCCCCAGCATTTT. Protein: CASSEGVNQPQHF. The chain couples TRBV6-4 to TRBJ1-5; D is perhaps TRBD1 (5 bases). V was shortened by 3 bases and J by 4 bases, with 7 bases between the two germline ends. CDR1 is MRHNA, CDR2 SNTAGT, per germline. There are 13 residues in the CDR3.